A selection of T cell receptor beta chains follows, all from one sample in a study of blood T cell repertoires in COVID-19. Assay: immunoSEQ multiplex PCR; the TCRdb copy retains only in-frame clones and omits some. The sample yields 140,000 or so clones, around 80% seen once. The sequenced material came from peripheral blood. These receptors originate from a woman aged 55-69 years with acute or convalescent COVID-19. The CDR3 runs from the conserved cysteine through the conserved F or W. The D gene is left open where the match is weak. Only some rows state a clone size, as once, few, many or a class for expanded clones.

V: TRBV7-6; J: TRBJ2-1; D: NA; size: NA; CDR3: CASSYPRGGQVNEQFF; DNA: TGTGCCAGCAGCTACCCCCGGGGAGGACAGGTCAATGAGCAGTTCTTC
V: TRBV6-5; J: TRBJ2-3; D: NA; size: once; CDR3: CASSSWDVGGTDTQYF; DNA: TGTGCCAGCAGTTCCTGGGATGTCGGGGGCACAGATACGCAGTATTTT
V: TRBV27; J: TRBJ2-1; D: TRBD2; size: NA; CDR3: CASSFGLAAYNEQFF; DNA: TGTGCCAGCAGTTTTGGACTAGCGGCCTACAATGAGCAGTTCTTC
V: TRBV28; J: TRBJ2-3; D: TRBD2; size: NA; CDR3: CASNKRLAGGLNTQYF; DNA: TGTGCCAGCAATAAAAGGCTAGCGGGAGGGCTGAATACGCAGTATTTT
V: TRBV7-8; J: TRBJ2-7; D: NA; size: NA; CDR3: CASSGGAGAGPYEQYF; DNA: TGTGCCAGCAGCGGGGGGGCGGGAGCGGGACCCTACGAGCAGTACTTC
V: TRBV19; J: TRBJ1-2; D: TRBD1; size: NA; CDR3: CASSIPDRAYYGYTF; DNA: TGTGCCAGTAGTATACCCGACAGGGCATACTATGGCTACACCTTC
V: TRBV21-1; J: TRBJ2-7; D: NA; size: NA; CDR3: CASSKVRRLAAPPPYEQYF; DNA: TGTGCCAGCAGCAAAGTTAGAAGACTAGCGGCCCCACCCCCTTACGAGCAGTACTTC
V: TRBV15; J: TRBJ2-1; D: TRBD2; size: NA; CDR3: CATSRPGLARNEQFF; DNA: TGTGCCACCAGCAGGCCGGGACTAGCGAGGAATGAGCAGTTCTTC
V: TRBV6-5; J: TRBJ1-2; D: NA; size: NA; CDR3: CASKRDKEVLYGYTF; DNA: TGTGCCAGCAAAAGGGACAAGGAAGTCTTATATGGCTACACCTTC
V: TRBV19; J: TRBJ2-2; D: TRBD2; size: NA; CDR3: CASQGLANTGELFF; DNA: TGTGCCAGTCAGGGACTAGCGAACACCGGGGAGCTGTTTTTT
V: TRBV28; J: TRBJ2-3; D: NA; size: NA; CDR3: CASSLDGMRDTQYF; DNA: TGTGCCAGCAGTTTAGACGGGATGAGAGATACGCAGTATTTT
V: TRBV7-6; J: TRBJ2-7; D: NA; size: NA; CDR3: CASSFRGLSYEQYF; DNA: TGTGCCAGCAGCTTCAGGGGTCTCTCCTACGAGCAGTACTTC
V: TRBV9; J: TRBJ2-2; D: NA; size: NA; CDR3: CASSVGELRAGELFF; DNA: TGTGCCAGCAGCGTAGGAGAATTGCGGGCCGGGGAGCTGTTTTTT
V: TRBV2; J: TRBJ2-7; D: NA; size: NA; CDR3: CASSFSNEQYF; DNA: TGTGCCAGCAGTTTTAGTAACGAGCAGTACTTC
V: TRBV6-5; J: TRBJ2-7; D: TRBD1; size: NA; CDR3: CASSYGTGYEQYF; DNA: TGTGCCAGCAGTTACGGGACAGGCTACGAGCAGTACTTC
V: TRBV30; J: TRBJ1-2; D: NA; size: NA; CDR3: CAWRAGSANGYTF; DNA: TGTGCCTGGAGGGCAGGGTCTGCCAATGGCTACACCTTC
V: TRBV5-4; J: TRBJ2-3; D: TRBD2; size: NA; CDR3: CASSLDAGAGPTDTQYF; DNA: TGTGCCAGCAGCTTGGATGCGGGAGCGGGTCCCACAGATACGCAGTATTTT
V: TRBV5-1; J: TRBJ2-1; D: TRBD2; size: NA; CDR3: CASSLALAGVGAYNEQFF; DNA: TGCGCCAGCAGCTTGGCGCTAGCGGGAGTTGGGGCCTACAATGAGCAGTTCTTC
V: TRBV19; J: TRBJ1-2; D: NA; size: once; CDR3: CASSPLGGGNYGYTF; DNA: TGTGCCAGTAGTCCTCTGGGCGGGGGCAACTATGGCTACACCTTC
V: TRBV24-1; J: TRBJ2-3; D: TRBD2; size: NA; CDR3: CATSGRGGGRADTQYF; DNA: TGTGCCACCAGTGGACGGGGAGGCGGGAGGGCAGATACGCAGTATTTT
V: TRBV12-3/TRBV12-4; J: TRBJ2-5; D: NA; size: NA; CDR3: CASRVGGTQYF; DNA: TGTGCCAGCAGAGTAGGAGGGACCCAGTACTTC
V: TRBV15; J: TRBJ1-4; D: NA; size: NA; CDR3: CATSRDDLYNEKLFF; DNA: TGTGCCACCAGCAGAGACGACTTGTATAATGAAAAACTGTTTTTT
V: TRBV11-2; J: TRBJ2-2; D: TRBD2; size: NA; CDR3: CASTSSGNTGELFF; DNA: TGTGCCAGCACCTCTAGCGGCAACACCGGGGAGCTGTTTTTT
V: TRBV18; J: TRBJ1-5; D: NA; size: NA; CDR3: CASSPRRSGLGNQPQHF; DNA: TGTGCCAGCTCACCAAGAAGAAGTGGCCTTGGCAATCAGCCCCAGCATTTT
V: TRBV19; J: TRBJ2-3; D: TRBD1; size: NA; CDR3: CASRDRATDTQYF; DNA: TGTGCCAGTAGGGACAGGGCTACAGATACGCAGTATTTT
V: TRBV28; J: TRBJ1-5; D: NA; size: NA; CDR3: CASRSSGDRNQPQHF; DNA: TGTGCCAGCAGATCCTCGGGGGATCGCAATCAGCCCCAGCATTTT
V: TRBV4-1; J: TRBJ2-3; D: TRBD1; size: once; CDR3: CASSQDRTGASTDTQYF; DNA: TGCGCCAGCAGCCAAGATAGGACAGGGGCTAGCACAGATACGCAGTATTTT
V: TRBV5-1; J: TRBJ2-7; D: NA; size: NA; CDR3: CASSPMGGAMGYEQYF; DNA: TGCGCCAGCAGCCCCATGGGGGGGGCGATGGGCTACGAGCAGTACTTC
V: TRBV6-5; J: TRBJ2-1; D: NA; size: NA; CDR3: CATSAALSYNEQFF; DNA: TGTGCCACCTCAGCGGCACTCTCCTACAATGAGCAGTTCTTC